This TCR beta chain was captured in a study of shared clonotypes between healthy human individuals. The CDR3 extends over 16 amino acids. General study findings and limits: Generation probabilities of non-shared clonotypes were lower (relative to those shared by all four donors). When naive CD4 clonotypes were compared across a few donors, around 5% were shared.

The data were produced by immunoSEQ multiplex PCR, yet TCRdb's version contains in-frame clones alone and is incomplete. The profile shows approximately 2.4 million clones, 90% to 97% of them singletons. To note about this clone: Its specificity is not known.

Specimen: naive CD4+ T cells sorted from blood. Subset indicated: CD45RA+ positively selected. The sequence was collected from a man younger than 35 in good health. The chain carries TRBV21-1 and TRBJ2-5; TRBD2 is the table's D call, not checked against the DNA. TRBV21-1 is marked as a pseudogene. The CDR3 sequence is CASSKDPGIRRETQYF. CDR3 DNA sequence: TGTGCCAGCAGCAAGGATCCGGGGATTAGGCGAGAGACCCAGTACTTC.